This T cell receptor (beta chain) was retrieved from a study of CD8 T cells in acute hepatitis C reinfection. Only one count was recorded for this clone. Libraries were prepared by immunoSEQ multiplex PCR; TCRdb keeps only in-frame clonotypes and omits some of them. The table has 35,000 to 40,000 clones, around nine tenths seen once; the top ten hold roughly 0.51%. Time point: naive CD8 control sorted from an acute-time-point sample. Germline lookup yields CDR1 SGDLS and CDR2 YYNGEE. The CDR3 has 13 residues. Trimming removed 2 bases at V and 2 bases at J, with 7 bases between. Sample: naive CD8+ T cells from PBMCs. The genes are TRBV9 and TRBJ1-1; D not resolved. The sequence came from a man younger than 40 with chronic hepatitis C. The CDR3 region is CASSVATNTEAFF. The CDR3 nucleotides are TGTGCCAGCAGCGTTGCTACTAACACTGAAGCTTTCTTT. The full variable domain, rest sourced from reference TRBV9 and TRBJ1-1, is DSGVTQTPKHLITATGQRVTLRCSPRSGDLSVYWYQQSLDQGLQFLIQYYNGEERAKGNILERFSAQQFPDLHSELNLSSLELGDSALYFCASSVATNTEAFFGQGTRLTVV.